This T cell receptor beta chain was sequenced in a study of Ad26.COV2.S vaccination and SARS-CoV-2 variants. Study-wide background: Intramuscular Ad26.COV2.S doses were given once or twice, 56 days apart. The study, taken as a whole, reports: Vaccine and placebo recipients had similar non-spike TCR breadth. It was reported that spike-specific CD8+ and CD4+ T cell responses were substantially broad after vaccination.

In regard to this clone: Its antigen is undetermined.

The method was immunoSEQ multiplex PCR; TCRdb's version includes in-frame clones alone and lacks a portion of them. In the table there are about 350,000 clones, roughly 90% of which are singletons. Treatment indicated: roughly 18 received Ad26.COV2.S at low or high dose, single or two shots; roughly five received placebo; per-sample allocation not given. Samples analyzed were those drawn on day 63 after the first vaccine or placebo injection. An Ad26 vector expressing Wuhan-strain SARS-CoV-2 spike constituted the vaccine. With 1 base removed from V and 7 bases from J, the gap between germline ends came to 10 bases. The CDR3 is 13 residues long. In germline, CDR1 is KGHSH, CDR2 LQKENI.

The V gene is TRBV18, the J gene TRBJ1-2; D gene uncertain. This TCR was sampled from a person aged 18-60 years who received the Ad26.COV2.S COVID-19 vaccine or a placebo. This specimen consisted of peripheral blood, obtained in a trial of Ad26.COV2.S vaccine versus placebo. The CDR3: CASSPLSFSGYTF. The CDR3 region has the DNA TGTGCCAGCTCACCACTGAGTTTTAGTGGCTACACCTTC.